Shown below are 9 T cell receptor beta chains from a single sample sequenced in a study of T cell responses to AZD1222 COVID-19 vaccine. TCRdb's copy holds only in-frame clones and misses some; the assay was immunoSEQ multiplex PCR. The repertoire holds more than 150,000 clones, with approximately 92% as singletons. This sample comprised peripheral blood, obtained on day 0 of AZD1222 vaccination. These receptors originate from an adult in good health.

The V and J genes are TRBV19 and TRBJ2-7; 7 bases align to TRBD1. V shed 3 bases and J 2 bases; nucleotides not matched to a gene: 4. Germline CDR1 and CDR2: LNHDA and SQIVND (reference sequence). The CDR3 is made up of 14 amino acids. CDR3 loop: CASSIYGTAYEQYF. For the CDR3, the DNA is TGTGCCAGTAGTATCTACGGGACAGCCTACGAGCAGTACTTC.

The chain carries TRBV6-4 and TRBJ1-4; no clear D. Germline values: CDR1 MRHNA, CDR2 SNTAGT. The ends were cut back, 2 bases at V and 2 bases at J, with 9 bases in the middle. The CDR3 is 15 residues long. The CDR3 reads CASSDPPRTNEKLFF. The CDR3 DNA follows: TGTGCCAGCAGTGACCCCCCCAGGACTAATGAAAAACTGTTTTTT.

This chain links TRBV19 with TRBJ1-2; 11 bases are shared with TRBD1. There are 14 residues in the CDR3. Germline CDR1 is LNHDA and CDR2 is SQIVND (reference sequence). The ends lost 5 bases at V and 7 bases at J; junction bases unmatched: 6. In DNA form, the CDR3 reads TGTGCCAGTAGTGAGGACAGGGGGCGCGGTGGCTACACCTTC. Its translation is CASSEDRGRGGYTF.

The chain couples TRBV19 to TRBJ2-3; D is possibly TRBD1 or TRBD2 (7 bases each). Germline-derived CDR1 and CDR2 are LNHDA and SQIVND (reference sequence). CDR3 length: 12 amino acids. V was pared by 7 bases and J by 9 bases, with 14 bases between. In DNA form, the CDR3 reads TGTGCCAGTACCTCAGGGGGGGCCACGCAGTATTTT. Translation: CASTSGGATQYF.

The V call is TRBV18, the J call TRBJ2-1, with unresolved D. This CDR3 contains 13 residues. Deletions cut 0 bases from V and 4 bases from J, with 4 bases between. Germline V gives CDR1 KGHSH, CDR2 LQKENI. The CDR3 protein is CASSPPGYNEQFF. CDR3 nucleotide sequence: TGTGCCAGCTCACCACCGGGTTACAATGAGCAGTTCTTC.

The CDR3 protein is CSVVSSGNTIYF. In DNA, the CDR3 is TGCAGCGTCGTCAGCTCTGGAAACACCATATATTTT. The chain links TRBV29-1 to TRBJ1-3; D is undetermined. Germline V CDR1 and CDR2: SQVTM, ANQGSEA. V dropped 6 bases and J dropped 0 bases, with 6 bases sitting between them. The CDR3 is 12 residues long.

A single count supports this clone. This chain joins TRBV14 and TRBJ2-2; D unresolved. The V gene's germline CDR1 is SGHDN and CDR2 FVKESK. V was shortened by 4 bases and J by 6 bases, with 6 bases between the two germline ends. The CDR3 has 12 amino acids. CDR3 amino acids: CASSPTSGELFF. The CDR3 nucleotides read TGTGCCAGCAGCCCTACATCCGGGGAGCTGTTTTTT. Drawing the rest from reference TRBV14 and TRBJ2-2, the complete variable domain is EAGVTQFPSHSVIEKGQTVTLRCDPISGHDNLYWYRRVMGKEIKFLLHFVKESKQDESGMPNNRFLAERTGGTYSTLKVQPAELEDSGVYFCASSPTSGELFFGEGSRLTVL.

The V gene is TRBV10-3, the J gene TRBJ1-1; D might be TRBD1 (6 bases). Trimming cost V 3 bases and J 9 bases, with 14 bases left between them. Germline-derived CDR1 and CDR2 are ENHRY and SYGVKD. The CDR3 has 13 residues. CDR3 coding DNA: TGTGCCATCAGTGATACGGGACATATAAAAGCTTTCTTT. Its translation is CAISDTGHIKAFF.

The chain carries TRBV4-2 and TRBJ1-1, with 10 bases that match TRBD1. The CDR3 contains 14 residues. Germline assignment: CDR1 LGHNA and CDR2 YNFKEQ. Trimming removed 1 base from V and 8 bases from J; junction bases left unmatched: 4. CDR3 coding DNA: TGTGCCAGCAGCCAAGTTGACAGGGGGCCGGAAGCTTTCTTT. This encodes CASSQVDRGPEAFF.